A selection of T cell receptor beta chains follows, all from one sample in a study of blood T cell repertoires in COVID-19. The table came from immunoSEQ multiplex PCR; TCRdb's copy has only in-frame clones and leaves some out. The table includes 410,000 or so clones, 75% to 90% detected once. Sequencing was done on a sample of peripheral blood. The receptors were gathered from a woman under 40 with active or convalescent COVID-19. CDR3s include the opening cysteine and the closing phenylalanine or tryptophan. The D gene is left open where the match is weak. Only some rows state a clone size, as once, few, many or a class for expanded clones.

TRBJ2-2,TRBD2,TRBV19,-,TGTGCCAGTAGTATTGGGGCTAGCGGGAGACTCCGGGAGCTGTTTTTT,CASSIGASGRLRELFF
TRBJ1-1,-,TRBV10-2,few,TGCGCCAGCAGTGAATCCGGACAAAGCACTGAAGCTTTCTTT,CASSESGQSTEAFF
TRBJ1-1,-,TRBV3-1/TRBV3-2,-,TGTGCCAGCAGCGACCGAAGAACAGGGCCCACTGAAGCTTTCTTT,CASSDRRTGPTEAFF
TRBJ1-2,TRBD1,TRBV6-5,-,TGTGCCAGCAGTTCACAGGGGGCTGTCTATGGCTACACCTTC,CASSSQGAVYGYTF
TRBJ2-7,-,TRBV4-1,-,TGCGCCAGCAGCCAAGATGGGGGGTCGGGGAGCTCCTACGAGCAGTACTTC,CASSQDGGSGSSYEQYF
TRBJ1-2,-,TRBV25-1,-,TGTGCCAGCAGTGGGTGGGCAGTCAGTCCAGTAAATGGCTACACCTTC,CASSGWAVSPVNGYTF
TRBJ1-3,TRBD1,TRBV9,once,TGTGCCAGCAGCCTGGCAGGGGGAGACACCATATATTTT,CASSLAGGDTIYF
TRBJ1-6,TRBD1,TRBV2,-,TGTGCCAGCAGGGTGACAGGGAATTCACCCCTCCACTTT,CASRVTGNSPLHF
TRBJ2-7,TRBD2,TRBV29-1,-,TGCAGCGTTGAAGGTCGGCTAGCGGGCTCCTACGAGCAGTACTTC,CSVEGRLAGSYEQYF
TRBJ1-2,-,TRBV3-1/TRBV3-2,-,TGTGCCAGCAGCCAAGATTTCAGGGGAGAATATGGCTACACCTTC,CASSQDFRGEYGYTF
TRBJ1-2,TRBD1,TRBV5-1,-,TGCGCCAGCAGCCCGATGACAGGGGGCTATGGCTACACCTTC,CASSPMTGGYGYTF
TRBJ1-2,TRBD1,TRBV15,-,TGTGCCACCAGCGGGGGACAGGGAAACTATGGCTACACCTTC,CATSGGQGNYGYTF
TRBJ2-7,-,TRBV10-3,-,TGTGCCATCACCGGGACACCCGCCGGCGAGCAGTACTTC,CAITGTPAGEQYF
TRBJ2-1,-,TRBV29-1,-,TGCAGCGCTGCCAGAGGCCACAATGAGCAGTTCTTC,CSAARGHNEQFF
TRBJ1-6,-,TRBV14,-,TGTGCCAGCAGCCAGACCGGAGGTTCACCCCTCCACTTT,CASSQTGGSPLHF
TRBJ2-1,TRBD2,TRBV19,-,TGTGCCAGTAGTTCCGGTCTAGCGGCCTACAATGAGCAGTTCTTC,CASSSGLAAYNEQFF
TRBJ2-7,-,TRBV2,once,TGTGCCAGCAAAGCAGGGCTCTACGAGCAGTACTTC,CASKAGLYEQYF
TRBJ1-1,-,TRBV27,-,TGTGCCAGCAGTTCGACAGTGGGGCTGGAAGCTTTCTTT,CASSSTVGLEAFF
TRBJ2-5,-,TRBV15,-,TGTGCCACCAGCCCTCCGGGAGTGGAGACCCAGTACTTC,CATSPPGVETQYF
TRBJ1-6,TRBD1,TRBV2,-,TGTGCCAGCAAAGGGGAACAGGGGTCCCCTAATTCACCCCTCCACTTT,CASKGEQGSPNSPLHF
TRBJ1-4,-,TRBV6-5,-,TGTGCCAGCAGTCTAGACGGTCGTGGAGGAAAACTGTTTTTT,CASSLDGRGGKLFF
TRBJ1-1,TRBD1,TRBV2,-,TGTGCCAGCACCCGGGACAGGGTTACCACTGAAGCTTTCTTT,CASTRDRVTTEAFF
TRBJ1-5,TRBD1,TRBV5-1,-,TGCGCCAGCAGCCGGGACAGTAATCAGCCCCAGCATTTT,CASSRDSNQPQHF
TRBJ1-2,-,TRBV9,once,TGTGCCACCGGGGGGGGGCTTGGCTACACCTTC,CATGGGLGYTF
TRBJ1-3,-,TRBV7-9,-,TGTGCCAGCAGCCGGGACACCCGCCCCGTCTCTGGAAACACCATATATTTT,CASSRDTRPVSGNTIYF
TRBJ2-2,-,TRBV14,-,TGTGCCAGCAGCCAAGTCATGGGCCTGAACACCGGGGAGCTGTTTTTT,CASSQVMGLNTGELFF
TRBJ2-7,-,TRBV14,-,TGTGCCAGCAGCCAGCAGGGGCTCCACATAACCCCCTCCTACGAGCAGTACTTC,CASSQQGLHITPSYEQYF
TRBJ1-3,-,TRBV29-1,-,TGCAGCGTTCGTACGCGGGAAAGGTCCGTTTATGGAAACACCATATATTTT,CSVRTRERSVYGNTIYF
TRBJ2-2,TRBD2,TRBV19,many,TGTGCCAGTAGACTAGCGGGGGGGAACACCGGGGAGCTGTTTTTT,CASRLAGGNTGELFF
TRBJ2-1,TRBD1,TRBV13,-,TGTGCCAGCAGCGGGACAGGGTCCAATGAGCAGTTCTTC,CASSGTGSNEQFF
TRBJ1-1,TRBD1,TRBV9,-,TGTGCCAGCAGCGTAGTGGACAGGGGAACTGAAGCTTTCTTT,CASSVVDRGTEAFF
TRBJ2-7,-,TRBV5-4,-,TGTGCCAGCAGCTTTAGGGGTGGCTACGAGCAGTACTTC,CASSFRGGYEQYF
TRBJ2-5,-,TRBV3-1/TRBV3-2,-,TGTGCCAGCAGCGTGACTAGAGCAGCTTTCGCGACCCAGTACTTC,CASSVTRAAFATQYF
TRBJ1-5,-,TRBV6-1,-,TGTGCCAGCAGTGAAGCGCGGTGGCGGCCCCAGCATTTT,CASSEARWRPQHF
TRBJ2-1,TRBD2,TRBV9,once,TGTGCCAGCAGAGCTTTAACCGGGACTAGCGGATACAATGAGCAGTTCTTC,CASRALTGTSGYNEQFF
TRBJ1-2,-,TRBV5-1,-,TGCGCCAGCAGCTTGGTGGCCAGGGCCGAGTATGGCTACACCTTC,CASSLVARAEYGYTF
TRBJ1-5,-,TRBV29-1,-,TGCAGCGCCTGGACAGCTGGAAGCAATCAGCCCCAGCATTTT,CSAWTAGSNQPQHF
TRBJ1-5,TRBD1,TRBV15,-,TGTGCCACCAGCAGAGCGTTGGGACAGAGCAATCAGCCCCAGCATTTT,CATSRALGQSNQPQHF
TRBJ2-6,-,TRBV10-3,-,TGTGCCATCGGCGGAGGGGCATTAGGGGCCAACGTCCTGACTTTC,CAIGGGALGANVLTF
TRBJ2-5,-,TRBV2,-,TGTGCCAGCAGCGGGGTCTCCCCGGAGACCCAGTACTTC,CASSGVSPETQYF
TRBJ2-1,-,TRBV4-1,-,TGCGCCAGCAGCCAAGTAGGGCAGGGTGGCAATGAGCAGTTCTTC,CASSQVGQGGNEQFF
TRBJ2-1,TRBD2,TRBV12-5,few,TGTGCTAGTGGTCCCACCCTTACTAGCGGGAGGACCAATGAGCAGTTCTTC,CASGPTLTSGRTNEQFF
TRBJ1-1,-,TRBV6-1,-,TGTGCCAGCAGTGAGGCAGGGGATTTGAACACTGAAGCTTTCTTT,CASSEAGDLNTEAFF
TRBJ1-2,-,TRBV27,-,TGTGCCAGCAGCGCCCACAAAAATAACTATGGCTACACCTTC,CASSAHKNNYGYTF
TRBJ1-3,-,TRBV28,-,TGTGCCAGCAGGACGGGACACATCTCTGGAAACACCATATATTTT,CASRTGHISGNTIYF
TRBJ2-7,TRBD1,TRBV6-1,-,TGTGCCAGCAGTGAAGCTGGGACAGGGGGCAGGAACGAGCAGTACTTC,CASSEAGTGGRNEQYF
TRBJ1-1,TRBD1,TRBV5-1,-,TGCGCCAGCAGCGTGACAGGGGCGGGGACTGAAGCTTTCTTT,CASSVTGAGTEAFF
TRBJ2-5,TRBD1,TRBV5-6,-,TGTGCCAGCAGCAAGACAGGGCCCCAAGAGACCCAGTACTTC,CASSKTGPQETQYF
TRBJ1-1,-,TRBV10-3,-,TGTGCCACCGCAAATCTACCGACAGGAGCCAACACTGAAGCTTTCTTT,CATANLPTGANTEAFF
TRBJ2-1,TRBD2,TRBV11-3,-,TGTGCCAGCAGCCAAGGACCGGGGGGGCCCGGCAATGAGCAGTTCTTC,CASSQGPGGPGNEQFF
TRBJ2-7,-,TRBV5-1,-,TGCGCCAGCAGTGGATCTGACAGGTCCCCTTGGGAGCAGTACTTC,CASSGSDRSPWEQYF